This TCR beta chain was obtained from a study of early T cells in non-severe SARS-CoV-2 infection. The wider study: Sequenced material consisted of bulk RNA (from unsorted whole blood), and chains were unpaired.

CDR1 is SGDLS and CDR2 is YYNGEE in the germline V gene. The CDR3 spans 13 residues. TCRdb re-called the 5' RACE reads through MiXCR, storing one row per CDR3 protein. In the table there are fewer than 30,000 distinct CDR3 sequences, about 10% of which are singletons. Of note for this clonotype: This may be a read error: a much more frequent sequence differs by one nucleotide.

The genes are TRBV9 and TRBJ2-5; perhaps D is TRBD1 or TRBD2 (5 bases each). The sample comprised whole blood. The receptor was isolated from an adult who was a healthcare worker with PCR-confirmed SARS-CoV-2 infection or an uninfected control (not recorded which). CDR3 sequence: CASSTGTQETRYF. CDR3 sequence (DNA): TGTGCCAGCAGCACCGGGACCCAAGAGACCCGGTACTTC.